The 32 T cell receptor beta chains below all came from one sample that was sequenced in a study of CD8 T cells in Susac syndrome. Reverse transcription of about 0.45 to 1 ug RNA was performed with random hexamers. TCRdb independently ran MiXCR on the immunoSEQ multiplex PCR reads; one entry per CDR3 protein. The sample includes about 250,000 distinct CDR3 sequences, roughly 95% seen only once; the top ten take 0.065% to 0.08%. Sequencing was done on a sample of CD4+ T cells from PBMCs. Every receptor here comes from a human donor with multiple sclerosis.

This clonotype was counted once. This sequence joins TRBV27 and TRBJ2-4; D is perhaps TRBD1 or TRBD2 (5 bases each). Germline V gene lookup returns CDR1 MNHEY and CDR2 SMNVEV (reference sequence). Trimming removed 6 bases at V and 0 bases at J, with 15 bases between. The CDR3 sequence is 16 residues long. CDR3 sequence (DNA): TGTGCCAGCAGACCAGACGCCGGGACAGCCAAAAACATTCAGTACTTC. This codes for CASRPDAGTAKNIQYF.

The chain uses TRBV7-2 and TRBJ2-3; D unclear. Germline V lookup: CDR1 SGHTA, CDR2 FQGNSA. Trimming cost V 2 bases and J 0 bases, with 9 bases left between them. The CDR3 loop spans 15 amino acids. The CDR3 DNA is TGTGCCAGCAGCTTACAGGCATCTAGCACAGATACGCAGTATTTT. The encoded protein is CASSLQASSTDTQYF.

This clonotype occurred a few times. This chain joins TRBV5-1 and TRBJ2-5; D not resolved. Germline values: CDR1 SGHRS, CDR2 YFSETQ. The CDR3 is made up of 13 amino acids. The V gene lost 0 bases and the J gene lost 5 bases, with 8 bases spanning the gap. CDR3 protein: CASSLGMAETQYF. The DNA of the CDR3 is TGCGCCAGCAGCTTGGGTATGGCGGAGACCCAGTACTTC.

The CDR3 sequence: CASSQKGSTQYF. The CDR3 region has the DNA TGCGCCAGCAGTCAAAAAGGGAGTACGCAGTATTTT. The rearrangement joins TRBV4-1 to TRBJ2-3; possibly TRBD2 for D (5 bases). V was trimmed by 6 bases and J by 8 bases, leaving 12 bases between them. The CDR3 is 12 residues long. Germline loops: CDR1 MGHRA, CDR2 YSYEKL.

This chain links TRBV3-1 with TRBJ2-1; 11 nucleotides align to TRBD1. Germline V gives CDR1 LGHDT, CDR2 YNNKEL (reference sequence). V gave up 5 bases and J gave up 8 bases; unmatched junction bases: 5. This CDR3 has 14 amino acids. The CDR3 DNA sequence: TGTGCCAGCAGCACCCGGACAGGGGGCGATGAGCAGTTCTTC. It encodes CASSTRTGGDEQFF.

This chain uses TRBV11-3 with TRBJ2-2, with a tentative D call TRBD1 (6 bases). The germline V and J ends were trimmed by 0 bases and 10 bases, with 12 bases remaining between them. The germline gives CDR1 SGHNT, CDR2 YENEEA. The CDR3 is 14 residues long. CDR3 region: CASSLEAGVEELFF. The CDR3 coding sequence is TGTGCCAGCAGCTTAGAAGCAGGGGTCGAGGAGCTGTTTTTT.

A few counts support this clonotype. The J gene is TRBJ2-7, the V gene TRBV5-1; 12 bases match TRBD2. The V and J ends lost 0 bases and 2 bases, in that order; junction bases with no gene match: 0. Germline assignment: CDR1 SGHRS and CDR2 YFSETQ. The CDR3 spans 15 residues. CDR3 in amino acids: CASSLGTSGTYEQYV. The CDR3 bases are TGCGCCAGCAGCTTGGGGACTAGCGGGACCTACGAGCAGTACGTC.

This chain connects TRBV27 to TRBJ2-3; D tentatively reads TRBD1 or TRBD2 (5 bases each). Germline loops: CDR1 MNHEY, CDR2 SMNVEV (reference sequence). The CDR3 contains 14 residues. Between the trimmed V and J ends, which lost 6 bases and 4 bases, there was a span of 14 bases. CDR3 nucleotide sequence: TGTGCCAGCAGGGTACTAGGGGTGCCAGATACGCAGTATTTT. As protein: CASRVLGVPDTQYF.

The rearrangement joins TRBV3-1 to TRBJ1-5; D unresolved. Between the trimmed V and J ends, which lost 1 base and 5 bases, there was a span of 9 bases. The CDR3 extends over 14 amino acids. Germline V gene sequence: CDR1 LGHDT, CDR2 YNNKEL (reference sequence). The CDR3 coding sequence is TGTGCCAGCAGCCAAGTTGTAGCAGATCAGCCCCAGCATTTT. It codes for CASSQVVADQPQHF.

This clonotype was counted a single time. This chain links TRBV5-1 with TRBJ2-1; maybe TRBD1 (5 bases). The CDR3 totals 14 residues. From germline, CDR1 is SGHRS and CDR2 YFSETQ. V was cut by 4 bases and J by 7 bases, with 15 bases left in between. The CDR3 here is CASSPSQGWNEQFF. The CDR3 DNA sequence: TGCGCCAGCAGCCCCTCGCAGGGCTGGAATGAGCAGTTCTTC.

This rearrangement joins TRBV29-1 to TRBJ2-5; 10 bases are shared with TRBD1. Trimming removed 6 bases from V and 5 bases from J; junction bases left unmatched: 6. CDR1 is SQVTM, CDR2 ANQGSEA, per germline. The CDR3 consists of 13 residues. This CDR3 reads CSVVTGGRETQYF. The CDR3 DNA is TGCAGCGTGGTGACAGGGGGCAGGGAGACCCAGTACTTC. The full variable domain, completed using reference TRBV29-1 and TRBJ2-5, is SAVISQKPSRDICQRGTSLTIQCQVDSQVTMMFWYRQQPGQSLTLIATANQGSEATYESGFVIDKFPISRPNLTFSTLTVSNMSPEDSSIYLCSVVTGGRETQYFGPGTRLLVL.

The chain employs TRBV27 and TRBJ1-2; tentatively, D is TRBD1 (5 bases). V lost 3 bases to trimming and J lost 4 bases, with 9 bases between them. Germline CDR1 MNHEY, CDR2 SMNVEV (reference sequence). The CDR3 covers 13 residues. The CDR3 reads CASSFQGIYGYTF. Written as DNA, the CDR3 is TGTGCCAGCAGTTTTCAGGGAATCTATGGCTACACCTTC.

The rearrangement uses TRBV7-3 and TRBJ1-1, with D hard to call. This CDR3 comprises 13 residues. CDR1 and CDR2 from the germline V gene are SGHTA and FQGTGA. With 0 bases removed from V and 5 bases from J, the gap between germline ends came to 7 bases. The CDR3 DNA follows: TGTGCCAGCAGCTTAACCCGAATTACTGAAGCTTTCTTT. This codes for CASSLTRITEAFF.

V and J are TRBV5-4 and TRBJ2-5; TRBD2 matches at 9 bases. The trim removed 0 bases at V and 7 bases at J, leaving 7 bases unmatched. The length of the CDR3 is 15 residues. Per the germline V gene, CDR1 is SGHNT and CDR2 is YYREEE (reference sequence). The CDR3: CASSLVGGREGTQYF. The CDR3 DNA is TGTGCCAGCAGCTTGGTCGGCGGGAGGGAGGGGACCCAGTACTTC. Looking up the rest from reference TRBV5-4 and TRBJ2-5 gives the full variable domain: ETGVTQSPTHLIKTRGQQVTLRCSSQSGHNTVSWYQQALGQGPQFIFQYYREEENGRGNFPPRFSGLQFPNYSSELNVNALELDDSALYLCASSLVGGREGTQYFGPGTRLLVL.

The rearrangement joins TRBV7-9 to TRBJ2-2, with 8 nucleotides matching TRBD1. This CDR3 is built from 16 residues. Germline V gene data show CDR1 as SEHNR and CDR2 as FQNEAQ (reference sequence). The trim removed 2 bases at V and 4 bases at J, leaving 6 bases unmatched. The CDR3 sequence: CASSLSRGTGTGELFF. The CDR3, as DNA: TGTGCCAGCAGCTTAAGCCGCGGGACAGGCACCGGGGAGCTGTTTTTT.

The gene calls are TRBV30 and TRBJ2-3, with 9 nucleotides matching TRBD2. CDR3 length: 14 amino acids. With 2 bases clipped from V and 5 bases from J, the junction kept 5 bases outside the gene matches. Germline lookup yields CDR1 GTSNPN and CDR2 SVGIG (reference sequence). CDR3 sequence: CAWSSSGSVDTQYF. The CDR3 region has the DNA TGTGCCTGGAGTAGTAGCGGGAGTGTAGATACGCAGTATTTT.

The V gene is TRBV28, the J gene TRBJ2-5, with TRBD1 matching 8 bases. CDR3 length equals 15 residues. The V gene's germline CDR1 is MDHEN and CDR2 SYDVKM. J gave up 1 base and V 5 bases, and 6 bases lay outside the gene matches. CDR3 in amino acids: CASSPQGGGQETQYF. The CDR3 bases are TGTGCCAGCAGTCCACAGGGGGGAGGCCAAGAGACCCAGTACTTC.

The gene calls are TRBV15 and TRBJ2-7; D is perhaps TRBD2 (6 bases). V was cut by 0 bases and J by 5 bases, with 17 bases left in between. Germline V CDR1 and CDR2: LNHNV, YYDKDF (reference sequence). The CDR3 is 16 residues long. The chain's CDR3 is CATSRDGTPVSDEQYF. CDR3 coding DNA: TGTGCCACCAGCAGAGATGGGACTCCGGTTTCGGACGAGCAGTACTTC.

This chain joins TRBV7-2 and TRBJ1-2; possibly TRBD1 for D (5 bases). Germline values: CDR1 SGHTA, CDR2 FQGNSA. The CDR3 spans 12 residues. The V gene lost 5 bases and the J gene lost 8 bases, with 12 bases spanning the gap. Written as DNA, the CDR3 is TGTGCCAGCAGCCTCGACAGTTGGGGCTACACCTTC. It is translated as CASSLDSWGYTF.

V is TRBV5-1 and J is TRBJ2-7, with 10 bases aligning to TRBD1. The junction had 7 bases not matched to a gene; V was cut back by 4 bases and J by 3 bases. Germline values: CDR1 SGHRS, CDR2 YFSETQ. This CDR3 has 15 amino acids. The chain's CDR3 is CASSLGQGTVYEQYV. CDR3 DNA sequence: TGCGCCAGCAGCCTGGGACAGGGGACCGTCTACGAGCAGTACGTC.

V usage is TRBV6-4 and J usage is TRBJ2-3; D may correspond to TRBD1 or TRBD2 (5 bases each). V was pared by 5 bases and J by 7 bases, with 13 bases between. CDR3 length: 13 residues. Germline CDR1 and CDR2: MRHNA and SNTAGT. The CDR3: CASSPGAPNTQYF. The CDR3 DNA reads TGTGCCAGCAGTCCCGGGGCCCCAAATACGCAGTATTTT.

The chain combines TRBV7-9 with TRBJ2-5; no reliable D call. CDR3 length: 14 amino acids. Germline V gives CDR1 SEHNR, CDR2 FQNEAQ (reference sequence). Trimming took 5 bases from V and 4 from J, leaving 14 bases between them. In nucleotides, the CDR3 is TGTGCCAGCAGCCCTATCGTATACGGAGAGACCCAGTACTTC. Translation gives CASSPIVYGETQYF.

The V call is TRBV28, the J call TRBJ2-5, with D possibly being TRBD1 or TRBD2 (5 bases each). The CDR3 is made up of 15 amino acids. The germline V gene has CDR1 MDHEN and CDR2 SYDVKM. The V and J ends lost 1 base and 8 bases respectively, with 17 bases between them. CDR3 sequence reads: CASSLYWTPGKTQYF. As DNA, the CDR3 is TGTGCCAGCAGTTTATATTGGACACCCGGGAAAACCCAGTACTTC.

This clonotype was picked up a small number of times. V gene TRBV5-1 combines with J gene TRBJ2-2, with D maybe TRBD2 (6 bases). V dropped 0 bases and J dropped 6 bases, with 9 bases sitting between them. This CDR3 has 14 residues. CDR1 is SGHRS and CDR2 is YFSETQ in the germline V gene. The CDR3 loop is CASSLERVPGELFF. As DNA, the CDR3 is TGCGCCAGCAGCTTGGAGCGGGTGCCCGGGGAGCTGTTTTTT. Based on the CDR3 plus reference TRBV5-1 and TRBJ2-2, the full variable domain is KAGVTQTPRYLIKTRGQQVTLSCSPISGHRSVSWYQQTPGQGLQFLFEYFSETQRNKGNFPGRFSGRQFSNSRSEMNVSTLELGDSALYLCASSLERVPGELFFGEGSRLTVL.

This chain connects TRBV4-1 to TRBJ1-6; perhaps TRBD1 as D (6 bases). The CDR3 loop spans 16 amino acids. The V gene's germline CDR1 is MGHRA and CDR2 YSYEKL. V was shortened by 1 base and J by 10 bases, with 17 bases between the two germline ends. The CDR3 nucleotides read TGCGCCAGCAGCCAAGCGCCAGGGAGGGGGAACTCACCCCTCCACTTT. Protein sequence: CASSQAPGRGNSPLHF.

This clonotype is a singleton in its sample. The J gene is TRBJ2-3, the V gene TRBV11-2; weak D call: TRBD2 (5 bases). V was pared by 8 bases and J by 0 bases, with 12 bases between. Germline V gene lookup returns CDR1 SGHAT and CDR2 FQNNGV. The CDR3 length is 14 residues. This chain's CDR3 is CASREPFSTDTQYF. The CDR3, as DNA: TGTGCCAGCCGGGAACCATTCAGCACAGATACGCAGTATTTT.

The gene calls are TRBV29-1 and TRBJ2-2; TRBD1 agrees at 7 bases. CDR3 size: 13 residues. Trimming removed 7 bases from V and 4 bases from J; junction bases left unmatched: 6. Per germline, CDR1 SQVTM and CDR2 ANQGSEA. CDR3 nucleotides: TGCAGCGCCCGGGGACAGTCCACCGGGGAGCTGTTTTTT. Its translation: CSARGQSTGELFF.

This clonotype was picked up one time. The junction differs from germline at one of its ends, possibly a read error. The chain employs TRBV3-1 and TRBJ1-1; D not certain. Germline V gene sequence: CDR1 LGHDT, CDR2 YNNKEL (reference sequence). There are 13 residues in the CDR3. CDR3 protein: CAISRNGDTEAFF. The CDR3 DNA is TGTGCCATCAGCCGTAATGGGGACACTGAAGCTTTCTTT. Supplemented by reference TRBV3-1 and TRBJ1-1, the full variable domain reads DTAVSQTPKYLVTQMGNDKSIKCEQNLGHDTMYWYKQDSKKFLKIMFSYNNKELIINETVPNRFSPKSPDKAHLNLHINSLELGDSAVYFCAISRNGDTEAFFGQGTRLTVV.

The chain uses TRBV25-1 and TRBJ1-1; D uncertain. Germline V gene lookup returns CDR1 MGHDK and CDR2 SYGVNS. V was pared by 1 base and J by 4 bases, with 7 bases between. The CDR3 is made up of 13 amino acids. The CDR3 bases are TGTGCCAGCAGTGAATTTGGCGGCACTGAAGCTTTCTTT. This gives the protein CASSEFGGTEAFF.

This chain joins TRBV10-3 and TRBJ1-1, with unresolved D. Germline V gene lookup returns CDR1 ENHRY and CDR2 SYGVKD. The V and J ends lost 2 bases and 6 bases respectively, with 13 bases between them. This CDR3 is 14 amino acids long. CDR3 in amino acids: CAISEVGAPPEAFF. DNA of the CDR3: TGTGCCATCAGTGAGGTGGGTGCCCCTCCTGAAGCTTTCTTT.

The chain links TRBV7-2 to TRBJ1-2, with D possibly matching TRBD1 (6 bases). The CDR3 runs to 15 residues. Germline assignment: CDR1 SGHTA and CDR2 FQGNSA. V lost 4 bases and J lost 4, with 16 bases in between. The CDR3: CASSSQGQLGYGYTF. CDR3 nucleotide sequence: TGTGCCAGCAGCTCACAAGGACAGCTTGGCTATGGCTACACCTTC. Based on the CDR3 plus reference TRBV7-2 and TRBJ1-2, the full variable domain is GAGVSQSPSNKVTEKGKDVELRCDPISGHTALYWYRQSLGQGLEFLIYFQGNSAPDKSGLPSDRFSAERTGGSVSTLTIQRTQQEDSAVYLCASSSQGQLGYGYTFGSGTRLTVV.

This chain links TRBV4-1 with TRBJ2-2; D gene unclear. CDR3 length: 16 residues. Germline V gene data show CDR1 as MGHRA and CDR2 as YSYEKL. V was trimmed by 1 base and J by 7 bases, leaving 16 bases between them. The CDR3 DNA reads TGCGCCAGCAGCCAAGGTCCTAGACCCGGGCACGGGGAGCTGTTTTTT. Encoded protein: CASSQGPRPGHGELFF.